This record covers a single T cell receptor (beta chain). This entry belongs to a study of monozygotic twins with inflammatory bowel disease. Each CDR3 protein gets one entry in TCRdb, which reprocessed the 5' RACE reads and gives no DNA. This listing includes 190,000 or so distinct CDR3 sequences. This CDR3 is built from 15 residues. CDR1 is SGHRS and CDR2 is YFSETQ in the germline V gene. Sequencing input: blood. The sequence derives from a human donor with ulcerative colitis or Crohn's disease, or a healthy co-twin of an affected twin (not recorded which). The rearrangement joins TRBV5-1 to TRBJ2-5; there is no DNA to check the TCRdb D call of TRBD1. Here the CDR3 reads CASTPSGTGEETQYF.